This T cell receptor (beta chain) came from a study of blood T cell repertoires in COVID-19. On the study more broadly: T cells, B-cell-depleted T cells, or PBMCs provided the cDNA or gDNA that served as material.

This clone appeared once. The data were produced by immunoSEQ multiplex PCR, yet TCRdb's version contains in-frame clones alone and is incomplete. The sample yields more than 120,000 clones, over 75% seen once. Trimming at V came to 5 bases and at J to 7 bases, leaving 11 bases not matched to a gene. The CDR3 contains 15 residues. Germline values: CDR1 SEHNR, CDR2 FQNEAQ (reference sequence). The TCR comes from a man aged 45-65 years in a cohort exposed to, infected with or recovered from COVID-19 (not recorded which). This rearrangement joins TRBV7-9 to TRBJ1-5; 7 bases fit TRBD1. The source material was PBMCs or T cells enriched from blood (not recorded which). The CDR3 loop is CASSTDRDTGQPQHF. Written as DNA, the CDR3 is TGTGCCAGCAGCACCGACAGGGACACCGGGCAGCCCCAGCATTTT.